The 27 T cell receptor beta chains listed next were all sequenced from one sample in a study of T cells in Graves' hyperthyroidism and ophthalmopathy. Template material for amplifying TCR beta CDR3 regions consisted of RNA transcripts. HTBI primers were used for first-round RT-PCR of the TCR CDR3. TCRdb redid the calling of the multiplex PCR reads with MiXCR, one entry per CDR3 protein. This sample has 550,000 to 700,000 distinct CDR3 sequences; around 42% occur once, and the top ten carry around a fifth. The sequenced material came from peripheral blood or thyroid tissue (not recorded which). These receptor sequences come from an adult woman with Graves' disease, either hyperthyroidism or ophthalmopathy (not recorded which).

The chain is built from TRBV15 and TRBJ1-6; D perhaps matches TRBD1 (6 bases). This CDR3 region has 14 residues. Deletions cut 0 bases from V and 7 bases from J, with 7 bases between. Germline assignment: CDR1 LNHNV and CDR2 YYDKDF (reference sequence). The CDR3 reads CATSRDQGNSPLHF. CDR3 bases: TGTGCCACCAGCAGAGATCAGGGGAATTCACCCCTCCACTTT.

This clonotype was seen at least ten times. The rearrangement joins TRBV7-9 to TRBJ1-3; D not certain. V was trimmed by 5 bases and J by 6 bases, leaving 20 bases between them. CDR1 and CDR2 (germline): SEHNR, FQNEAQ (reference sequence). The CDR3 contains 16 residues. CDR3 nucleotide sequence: TGTGCCAGCAGCCCCCTAGGGCGACTCCGCGCAAACACCATATATTTT. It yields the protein CASSPLGRLRANTIYF.

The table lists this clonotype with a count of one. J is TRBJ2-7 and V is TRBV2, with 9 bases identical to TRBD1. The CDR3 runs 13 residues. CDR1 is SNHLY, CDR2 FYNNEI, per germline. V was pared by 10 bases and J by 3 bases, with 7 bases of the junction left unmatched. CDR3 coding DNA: TGTGCCACCAGCAGGGGACAGGGCTACGAGCAGTACTTC. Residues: CATSRGQGYEQYF.

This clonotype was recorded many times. CDR3: CASSFGTSTNYGYTF. DNA for the CDR3: TGCGCCAGCAGCTTCGGGACAAGTACTAACTATGGCTACACCTTC. The rearrangement joins TRBV5-1 to TRBJ1-2; D perhaps matches TRBD1 (6 bases). Trimming removed 2 bases from V and 0 bases from J, with 11 bases in between. Germline CDR1 and CDR2: SGHRS and YFSETQ. The CDR3 is 15 amino acids. Full variable domain (outside the CDR3, taken from reference TRBV5-1 and TRBJ1-2): KAGVTQTPRYLIKTRGQQVTLSCSPISGHRSVSWYQQTPGQGLQFLFEYFSETQRNKGNFPGRFSGRQFSNSRSEMNVSTLELGDSALYLCASSFGTSTNYGYTFGSGTRLTVV.

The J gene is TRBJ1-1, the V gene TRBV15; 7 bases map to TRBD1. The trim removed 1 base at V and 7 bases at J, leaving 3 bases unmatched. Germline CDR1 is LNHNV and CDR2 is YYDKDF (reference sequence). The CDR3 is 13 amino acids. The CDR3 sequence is CATSRVRGFEAFF. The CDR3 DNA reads TGTGCCACCAGCAGAGTCAGGGGGTTTGAAGCTTTCTTT. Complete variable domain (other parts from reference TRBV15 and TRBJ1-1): DAMVIQNPRYQVTQFGKPVTLSCSQTLNHNVMYWYQQKSSQAPKLLFHYYDKDFNNEADTPDNFQSRRPNTSFCFLDIRSPGLGDTAMYLCATSRVRGFEAFFGQGTRLTVV.

The CDR3 reads CASSLEGRAPYGYTF. The CDR3 nucleotides are TGTGCCAGCAGCTTAGAGGGCAGAGCTCCCTATGGCTACACCTTC. The chain has TRBV11-2 and TRBJ1-2; D gene uncertain. Germline-derived CDR1 and CDR2 are SGHAT and FQNNGV. V dropped 0 bases and J dropped 4 bases, with 12 bases sitting between them. The CDR3 is 15 residues long.

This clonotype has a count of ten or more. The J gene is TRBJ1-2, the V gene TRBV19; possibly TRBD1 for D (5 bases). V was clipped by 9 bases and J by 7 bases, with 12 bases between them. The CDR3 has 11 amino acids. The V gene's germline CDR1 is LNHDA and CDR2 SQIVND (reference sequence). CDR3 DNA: TGTGCCAGCCGTGGGGCGTTTGGCTACACCTTC. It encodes CASRGAFGYTF.

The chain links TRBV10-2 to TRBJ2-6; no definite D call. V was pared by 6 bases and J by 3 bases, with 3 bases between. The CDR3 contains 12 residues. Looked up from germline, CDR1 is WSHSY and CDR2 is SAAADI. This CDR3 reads CASRHGANVLTF. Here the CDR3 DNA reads TGCGCCAGCAGACATGGGGCCAACGTCCTGACTTTC.

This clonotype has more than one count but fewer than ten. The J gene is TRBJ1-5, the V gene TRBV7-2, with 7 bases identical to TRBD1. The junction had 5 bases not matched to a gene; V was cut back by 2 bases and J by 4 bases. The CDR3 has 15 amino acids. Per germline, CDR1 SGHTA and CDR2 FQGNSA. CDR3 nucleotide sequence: TGTGCCAGCAGCTTAAGGACAGGAACTAATCAGCCCCAGCATTTT. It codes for CASSLRTGTNQPQHF.

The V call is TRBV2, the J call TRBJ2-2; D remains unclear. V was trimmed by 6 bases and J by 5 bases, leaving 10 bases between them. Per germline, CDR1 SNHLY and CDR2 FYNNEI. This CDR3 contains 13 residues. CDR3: CASRQPGTGELFF. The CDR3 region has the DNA TGTGCCAGCAGGCAGCCTGGAACCGGGGAGCTGTTTTTT.

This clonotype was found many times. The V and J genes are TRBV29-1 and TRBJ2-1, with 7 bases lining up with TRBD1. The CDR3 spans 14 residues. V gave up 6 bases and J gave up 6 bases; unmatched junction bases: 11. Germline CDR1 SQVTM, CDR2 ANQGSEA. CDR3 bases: TGCAGCGTCAGTTCCGGGACAGAACTCAATGAGCAGTTCTTC. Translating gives CSVSSGTELNEQFF.

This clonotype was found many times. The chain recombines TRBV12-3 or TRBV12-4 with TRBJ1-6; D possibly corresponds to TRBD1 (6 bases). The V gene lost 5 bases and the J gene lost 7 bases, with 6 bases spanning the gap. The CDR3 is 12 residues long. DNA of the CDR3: TGTGCCAGCAGTACAGGGAATTCACCCCTCCACTTT. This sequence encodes CASSTGNSPLHF.

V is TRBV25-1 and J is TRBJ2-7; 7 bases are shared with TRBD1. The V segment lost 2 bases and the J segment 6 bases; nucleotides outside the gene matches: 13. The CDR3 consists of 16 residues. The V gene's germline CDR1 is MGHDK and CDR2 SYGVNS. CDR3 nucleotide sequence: TGTGCCAGCAGTGAACCGTCCGATCAGGGGGTGGGCGAGCAGTACTTC. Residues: CASSEPSDQGVGEQYF.

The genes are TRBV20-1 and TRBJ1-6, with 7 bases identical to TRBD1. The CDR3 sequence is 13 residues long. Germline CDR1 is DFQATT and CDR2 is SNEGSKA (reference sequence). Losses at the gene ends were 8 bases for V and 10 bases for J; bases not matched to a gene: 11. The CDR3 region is CSLLSTGESPLHF. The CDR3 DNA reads TGCAGTTTACTTAGTACAGGGGAATCACCCCTCCACTTT.

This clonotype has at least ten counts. In DNA form, the CDR3 reads TGCGCCAGCAGCCCACTAGCGAGTGACACCGGGGAGCTGTTTTTT. This codes for CASSPLASDTGELFF. V gene TRBV5-1 combines with J gene TRBJ2-2, with 7 positions matching TRBD2. Per germline, CDR1 SGHRS and CDR2 YFSETQ. The V segment lost 4 bases and the J segment 3 bases; nucleotides outside the gene matches: 6. The CDR3 is 15 amino acids.

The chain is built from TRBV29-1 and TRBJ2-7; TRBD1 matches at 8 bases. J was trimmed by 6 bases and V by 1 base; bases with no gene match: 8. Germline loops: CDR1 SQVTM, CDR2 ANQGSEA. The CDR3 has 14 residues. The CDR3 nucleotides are TGCAGCGTTGAAGTTAGCGACAGGGGAGGCGAGCAGTACTTC. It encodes CSVEVSDRGGEQYF.

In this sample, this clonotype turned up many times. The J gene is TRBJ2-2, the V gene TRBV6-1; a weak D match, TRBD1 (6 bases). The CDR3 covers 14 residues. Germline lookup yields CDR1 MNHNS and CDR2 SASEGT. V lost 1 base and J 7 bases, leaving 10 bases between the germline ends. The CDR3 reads CASSEGTDGGELFF. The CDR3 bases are TGTGCCAGCAGTGAAGGGACAGACGGCGGGGAGCTGTTTTTT.

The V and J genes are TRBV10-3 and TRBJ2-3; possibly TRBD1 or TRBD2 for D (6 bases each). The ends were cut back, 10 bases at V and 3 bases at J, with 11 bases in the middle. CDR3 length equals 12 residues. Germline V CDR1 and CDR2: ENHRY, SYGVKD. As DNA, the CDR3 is TGTGCCACGGAGGGGGGAACAGATACGCAGTATTTT. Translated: CATEGGTDTQYF.

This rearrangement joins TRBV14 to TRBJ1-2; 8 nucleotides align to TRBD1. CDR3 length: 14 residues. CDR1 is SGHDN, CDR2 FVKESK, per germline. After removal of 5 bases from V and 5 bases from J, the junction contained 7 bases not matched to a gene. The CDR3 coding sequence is TGTGCCAGCAGCAGGACAGGGCAGAGATATGGCTACACCTTC. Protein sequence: CASSRTGQRYGYTF.

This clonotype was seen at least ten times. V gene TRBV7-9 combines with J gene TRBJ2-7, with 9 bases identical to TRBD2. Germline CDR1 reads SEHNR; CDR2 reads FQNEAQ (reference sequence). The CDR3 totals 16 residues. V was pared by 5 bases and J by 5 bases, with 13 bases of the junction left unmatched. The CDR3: CASSPLGRGRAHEQYF. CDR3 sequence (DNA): TGTGCCAGCAGCCCACTGGGACGCGGGAGGGCCCACGAGCAGTACTTC.

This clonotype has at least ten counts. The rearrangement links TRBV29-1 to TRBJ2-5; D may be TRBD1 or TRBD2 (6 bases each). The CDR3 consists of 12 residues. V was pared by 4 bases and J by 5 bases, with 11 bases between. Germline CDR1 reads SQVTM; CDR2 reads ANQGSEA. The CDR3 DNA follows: TGCAGCGTTGGGGGGGCGGGGGAGACCCAGTACTTC. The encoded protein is CSVGGAGETQYF.

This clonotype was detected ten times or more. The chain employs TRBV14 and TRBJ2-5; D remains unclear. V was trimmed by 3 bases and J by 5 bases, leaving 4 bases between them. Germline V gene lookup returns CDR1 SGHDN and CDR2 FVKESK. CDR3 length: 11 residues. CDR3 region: CASSHGETQYF. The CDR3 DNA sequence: TGTGCCAGCAGCCATGGGGAGACCCAGTACTTC.

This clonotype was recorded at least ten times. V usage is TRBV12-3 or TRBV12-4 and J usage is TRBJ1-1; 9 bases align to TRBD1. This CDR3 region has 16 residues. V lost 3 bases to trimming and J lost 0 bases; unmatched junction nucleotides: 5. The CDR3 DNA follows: TGTGCCAGCAGTTTCGGGACAGGGCCCTTGAACACTGAAGCTTTCTTT. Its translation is CASSFGTGPLNTEAFF.

The CDR3 protein is CASSLQGTEGNTIYF. CDR3 DNA: TGTGCCAGCAGCCTACAAGGGACCGAAGGAAACACCATATATTTT. The J gene is TRBJ1-3, the V gene TRBV2, with D maybe TRBD1 (5 bases). Germline-derived CDR1 and CDR2 are SNHLY and FYNNEI. The CDR3 runs to 15 residues. Deletions cut 6 bases from V and 4 bases from J, with 16 bases between.

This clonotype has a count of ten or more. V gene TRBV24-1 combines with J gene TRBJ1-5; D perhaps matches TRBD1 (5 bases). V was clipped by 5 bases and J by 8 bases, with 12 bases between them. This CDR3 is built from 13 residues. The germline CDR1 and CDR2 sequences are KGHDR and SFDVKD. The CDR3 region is CATSGPAGEPQHF. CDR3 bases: TGTGCCACCAGTGGCCCGGCGGGGGAGCCCCAGCATTTT.

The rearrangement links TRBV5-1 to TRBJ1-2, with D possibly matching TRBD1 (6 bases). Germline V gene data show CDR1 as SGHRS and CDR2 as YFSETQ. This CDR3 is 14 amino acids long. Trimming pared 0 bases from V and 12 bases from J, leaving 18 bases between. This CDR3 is CASSLEAGASGNTF. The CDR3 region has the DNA TGCGCCAGCAGCTTGGAGGCAGGGGCCTCTGGAAACACCTTC.

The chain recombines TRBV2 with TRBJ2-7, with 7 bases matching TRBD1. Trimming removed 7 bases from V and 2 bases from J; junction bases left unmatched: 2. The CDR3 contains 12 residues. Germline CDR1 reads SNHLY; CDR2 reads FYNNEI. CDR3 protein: CASNRGPYEQYF. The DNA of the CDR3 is TGTGCCAGCAACAGGGGCCCCTACGAGCAGTACTTC.